This passage covers 29 T cell receptor beta chains from one sample sequenced in a study of cytomegalovirus exposure and HLA in healthy donors. PCR used 60 Vbeta primers and 13 Jbeta primers. TCRdb's copy holds only in-frame clones and misses some; the assay was immunoSEQ multiplex PCR. The sample holds some 160,000 clones, approximately 78% seen once. Sequenced sample: PBMCs. The receptors originated from a male donor in good health and CMV-seronegative.

The DNA for the CDR3 is TGTGCCAGCAGCTTGGACGAGAATGCCTACGAGCAGTACTTC. Translation: CASSLDENAYEQYF. J is TRBJ2-7 and V is TRBV5-4; D call uncertain. Trimming left V 0 bases short and J 2 bases short, with 9 bases between. This CDR3 comprises 14 residues. CDR1 is SGHNT, CDR2 YYREEE, per germline (reference sequence).

The J gene is TRBJ1-4, the V gene TRBV6-5, with D unresolved. V shed 2 bases and J shed 8 bases, with 12 bases lying between them. CDR3 size: 14 residues. From germline, CDR1 is MNHEY and CDR2 SVGAGI. CDR3 in DNA: TGTGCCAGCAGTTACGCAGGAGGTCGGGAAAAACTGTTTTTT. Encoded protein: CASSYAGGREKLFF.

This clone came up once. The rearrangement uses TRBV27 and TRBJ1-4; 7 bases line up with TRBD1. This CDR3 contains 16 residues. V was pared by 4 bases and J by 1 base, with 6 bases of the junction left unmatched. Germline-derived CDR1 and CDR2 are MNHEY and SMNVEV (reference sequence). This CDR3 reads CASSSQGWETNEKLFF. DNA of the CDR3: TGTGCCAGCAGTTCACAGGGGTGGGAAACTAATGAAAAACTGTTTTTT.

This clone was observed a few times. This chain links TRBV18 with TRBJ1-2, with a possible D match to TRBD1 (6 bases). V was cut by 3 bases and J by 1 base, with 15 bases left in between. The CDR3 length is 16 residues. CDR1 and CDR2 from the germline V gene are KGHSH and LQKENI. The CDR3 sequence: CASSPESRQVNYGYTF. As DNA, the CDR3 is TGTGCCAGCTCACCTGAGTCGAGACAGGTTAACTATGGCTACACCTTC.

The gene calls are TRBV11-2 and TRBJ2-7; unclear D gene. The ends were cut back, 4 bases at V and 0 bases at J, with 19 bases in the middle. CDR3 size: 17 residues. CDR1 SGHAT and CDR2 FQNNGV come from the germline V gene. CDR3 sequence reads: CASSSPLGSYSSYEQYF. In DNA form, the CDR3 reads TGTGCCAGCAGCTCCCCTTTGGGCTCTTACTCCTCCTACGAGCAGTACTTC.

The chain links TRBV19 to TRBJ1-2; possibly TRBD1 for D (6 bases). This CDR3 spans 14 amino acids. Germline CDR1 reads LNHDA; CDR2 reads SQIVND (reference sequence). V was clipped by 5 bases and J by 5 bases, with 15 bases between them. DNA for the CDR3: TGTGCCAGTAGTGCCCAGAGTCAGGGGTATGGCTACACCTTC. Translated, it gives CASSAQSQGYGYTF.

The chain recombines TRBV18 with TRBJ1-2; a weak D match, TRBD1 (5 bases). Trimming left V 6 bases short and J 7 bases short, with 15 bases between. CDR3 size: 13 residues. Germline V lookup: CDR1 KGHSH, CDR2 LQKENI. The CDR3, as DNA: TGTGCCAGCTCCCCGACAGAACCCCCTGGCTACACCTTC. Protein product: CASSPTEPPGYTF.

The CDR3: CASSPGKGGNQPQHF. For the CDR3, the DNA is TGTGCCAGCAGTCCTGGAAAAGGGGGCAATCAGCCCCAGCATTTT. The chain joins TRBV6-6 to TRBJ1-5; the D gene is possibly TRBD1 (5 bases). The CDR3 spans 15 residues. Between the trimmed V and J ends, which lost 5 bases and 2 bases, there was a span of 13 bases. Germline-derived CDR1 and CDR2 are MNHNY and SVGAGI (reference sequence).

V gene TRBV2 combines with J gene TRBJ2-7; 14 positions match TRBD2. The V segment lost 5 bases and the J segment 3 bases; nucleotides outside the gene matches: 3. Germline assignment: CDR1 SNHLY and CDR2 FYNNEI. This CDR3 region has 15 residues. CDR3 DNA sequence: TGTGCCAGCAGTCCCGGGACTAGCGGGAGCTACGAGCAGTACTTC. Its protein product is CASSPGTSGSYEQYF. Together with reference TRBV2 and TRBJ2-7, the CDR3 gives the full variable domain: EPEVTQTPSHQVTQMGQEVILRCVPISNHLYFYWYRQILGQKVEFLVSFYNNEISEKSEIFDDQFSVERPDGSNFTLKIRSTKLEDSAMYFCASSPGTSGSYEQYFGPGTRLTVT.

This clone was detected a few times. The V and J genes are TRBV11-2 and TRBJ2-5; D gene uncertain. Germline V gives CDR1 SGHAT, CDR2 FQNNGV. This CDR3 is 12 amino acids long. The V gene lost 8 bases and the J gene lost 1 base, with 8 bases spanning the gap. CDR3 bases: TGTGCCAGCGGGCTAAGCCAAGAGACCCAGTACTTC. It specifies CASGLSQETQYF.

There are a few counts of this clone. This sequence joins TRBV2 and TRBJ1-2; D gene uncertain. The germline CDR1 and CDR2 sequences are SNHLY and FYNNEI. The CDR3 is 16 residues long. The V and J ends lost 2 bases and 4 bases respectively, with 17 bases between them. CDR3 residues: CASSESSTGSVYGYTF. In DNA, the CDR3 is TGTGCCAGCAGTGAAAGTTCTACGGGGTCAGTCTATGGCTACACCTTC.

This clone was detected only a few times. DNA for the CDR3: TGTGCCAGCAGCAAAGCGCCTGGGGGGGCCGGGGAGCTGTTTTTT. It translates to CASSKAPGGAGELFF. The J gene is TRBJ2-2, the V gene TRBV21-1; TRBD2, the table's D call, lacks a check against the DNA. TRBV21-1 is flagged as a pseudogene. The CDR3 loop spans 15 amino acids.

Comments on this clone: With a much larger clone just one base away, this may be a read error. The chain couples TRBV9 to TRBJ1-1; D perhaps matches TRBD1 (6 bases). The CDR3 spans 13 residues. Trimming left V 3 bases short and J 0 bases short, with 6 bases between. Germline V gives CDR1 SGDLS, CDR2 YYNGEE. The CDR3 here is CASSGTVNTEAFF. The CDR3 DNA sequence: TGTGCCAGCAGCGGGACAGTGAACACTGAAGCTTTCTTT.

V and J are TRBV9 and TRBJ1-1, with TRBD1 as a possible D gene (5 bases). The CDR3 spans 16 residues. Per the germline V gene, CDR1 is SGDLS and CDR2 is YYNGEE. V lost 4 bases and J 3 bases, leaving 19 bases between the germline ends. CDR3 in amino acids: CASSPGYRPGDTEAFF. The CDR3 DNA sequence: TGTGCCAGCAGCCCAGGGTACAGGCCGGGGGACACTGAAGCTTTCTTT.

This clone was counted once. The V call is TRBV29-1, the J call TRBJ2-1; D not certain. V lost 4 bases and J 5 bases, leaving 9 bases between the germline ends. The germline V gene has CDR1 SQVTM and CDR2 ANQGSEA. This CDR3 region has 12 residues. This CDR3 is CSVGRQDNEQFF. The CDR3, as DNA: TGCAGCGTTGGAAGGCAGGACAATGAGCAGTTCTTC.

The V gene is TRBV5-8, the J gene TRBJ1-1, with D perhaps TRBD1 (6 bases). The CDR3 is 16 amino acids. CDR1 SGHTS and CDR2 YDEGEE come from the germline V gene. V lost 3 bases and J 4 bases, leaving 19 bases between the germline ends. For the CDR3, the DNA is TGTGCCAGCAGCTCGGGGGCGGGGGGGCGCATCACTGAAGCTTTCTTT. Protein: CASSSGAGGRITEAFF.

DNA for the CDR3: TGCAGCGCTGGGGGGAATGGCTACACCTTC. It encodes CSAGGNGYTF. The rearrangement links TRBV29-1 to TRBJ1-2; a possible D gene is TRBD1 (5 bases). Germline CDR1 and CDR2: SQVTM and ANQGSEA. Between the trimmed V and J ends, which lost 7 bases and 6 bases, there was a span of 9 bases. The CDR3 loop spans 10 amino acids.

In its sample, this clone was seen a few times. V usage is TRBV9 and J usage is TRBJ2-3; perhaps TRBD2 as D (6 bases). The CDR3 has 13 residues. Trimming left V 3 bases short and J 7 bases short, with 12 bases between. Germline V gives CDR1 SGDLS, CDR2 YYNGEE. The CDR3 DNA reads as TGTGCCAGCAGCGGCAACCGGGAGCATACGCAGTATTTT. Amino acids: CASSGNREHTQYF.

The chain carries TRBV10-3 and TRBJ1-1; no clear D gene. This CDR3 spans 16 amino acids. Germline lookup yields CDR1 ENHRY and CDR2 SYGVKD. The V gene lost 3 bases and the J gene lost 0 bases, with 14 bases spanning the gap. CDR3 region: CAISEDIPGLNTEAFF. In nucleotides, the CDR3 is TGTGCCATCAGTGAAGACATCCCGGGATTGAACACTGAAGCTTTCTTT.

The chain recombines TRBV6-5 with TRBJ2-2; 8 bases line up with TRBD1. Unmatched junction bases numbered 5, after V lost 5 bases and J lost 3 bases. This CDR3 contains 15 residues. CDR1 and CDR2 (germline): MNHEY, SVGAGI. Here the CDR3 reads CASSVQGADTGELFF. The CDR3 bases are TGTGCCAGCAGTGTCCAGGGGGCAGACACCGGGGAGCTGTTTTTT.

This clone appeared once. As the CDR3 is not closed by the conserved phenylalanine or tryptophan, this likely results from a read error. The rearrangement joins TRBV6-5 to TRBJ1-2; TRBD1 matches at 7 bases. From germline, CDR1 is MNHEY and CDR2 SVGAGI. V lost 5 bases, J lost 8 bases, and 11 bases stayed unmatched. The CDR3 totals 14 residues. The CDR3 here is CASSLDRVRYGYTL. The CDR3 coding sequence is TGTGCCAGCAGTCTCGACAGGGTGAGATACGGCTACACCCTC.

This clone came up a few times. V is TRBV4-3 and J is TRBJ2-1; TRBD2 aligns across 16 bases. V lost 4 bases to trimming and J lost 9 bases; unmatched junction nucleotides: 6. This CDR3 is 16 amino acids long. Per germline, CDR1 LGHNA and CDR2 YSLEER. CDR3 DNA: TGCGCCAGCAGCCCGGGACTAGCGGGAGGGCCGGTTGAGCAGTTCTTC. It translates to CASSPGLAGGPVEQFF.

This clone was seen just once. This chain uses TRBV7-7 with TRBJ2-7; 7 nucleotides line up with TRBD1. This CDR3 has 14 residues. CDR1 is SSHAT, CDR2 FNYEAQ, per germline (reference sequence). The CDR3 loop is CADEGQDASYEQYF. The DNA of the CDR3 is TGTGCTGACGAAGGACAGGACGCTTCCTACGAGCAGTACTTC.

The chain joins TRBV10-2 to TRBJ1-4; TRBD1 agrees at 9 bases. CDR1 WSHSY and CDR2 SAAADI come from the germline V gene. V dropped 5 bases and J dropped 8; count of bases not matched to a gene: 3. This CDR3 has 13 amino acids. This CDR3 reads CASSRQGGEKLFF. The CDR3 DNA follows: TGCGCCAGCAGTAGACAGGGGGGGGAAAAACTGTTTTTT.

This clone was detected once. The chain joins TRBV5-1 to TRBJ1-2; TRBD1 aligns across 8 bases. Germline V gives CDR1 SGHRS, CDR2 YFSETQ. This CDR3 is 14 amino acids long. V was clipped by 2 bases and J by 7 bases; unmatched bases: 7. CDR3 protein: CASSLGGTGGGYTF. CDR3 in DNA: TGCGCCAGCAGCTTAGGAGGGACAGGTGGTGGCTACACCTTC.

V is TRBV19 and J is TRBJ2-7; TRBD2 is a possible D gene (5 bases). CDR1 LNHDA and CDR2 SQIVND come from the germline V gene (reference sequence). V lost 2 bases, J lost 11 bases, and 16 bases lay in between. This CDR3 has 13 residues. The CDR3 sequence: CASSITSAGLKYF. For the CDR3, the DNA is TGTGCCAGTAGTATAACTTCCGCGGGTCTGAAGTACTTC.

V and J are TRBV25-1 and TRBJ1-4; D unclear. This CDR3 is built from 16 residues. With 6 bases removed from V and 3 bases from J, the gap between germline ends came to 17 bases. Germline-derived CDR1 and CDR2 are MGHDK and SYGVNS. CDR3 amino acids: CASSGRQVHANEKLFF. The DNA for the CDR3 is TGTGCCAGCAGCGGTCGACAAGTACATGCTAATGAAAAACTGTTTTTT.

This chain's CDR3 is CASGTMGDTQYF. CDR3 bases: TGTGCCAGCGGGACTATGGGCGATACGCAGTATTTT. The chain has TRBV28 and TRBJ2-3, with 7 bases that match TRBD2. The V and J ends lost 8 bases and 6 bases, in that order; junction bases with no gene match: 5. CDR1 MDHEN and CDR2 SYDVKM come from the germline V gene. This CDR3 has 12 amino acids.

The sample holds one count of this clone. The chain has TRBV5-4 and TRBJ2-7, with a weak D call TRBD2 (6 bases). The CDR3 is 15 residues long. Trimming removed 4 bases from V and 3 bases from J, with 17 bases in between. Germline CDR1 reads SGHNT; CDR2 reads YYREEE (reference sequence). This CDR3 reads CASSRRTGGDYEQYF. The CDR3 coding sequence is TGTGCCAGCAGCCGCCGGACCGGGGGAGACTACGAGCAGTACTTC.